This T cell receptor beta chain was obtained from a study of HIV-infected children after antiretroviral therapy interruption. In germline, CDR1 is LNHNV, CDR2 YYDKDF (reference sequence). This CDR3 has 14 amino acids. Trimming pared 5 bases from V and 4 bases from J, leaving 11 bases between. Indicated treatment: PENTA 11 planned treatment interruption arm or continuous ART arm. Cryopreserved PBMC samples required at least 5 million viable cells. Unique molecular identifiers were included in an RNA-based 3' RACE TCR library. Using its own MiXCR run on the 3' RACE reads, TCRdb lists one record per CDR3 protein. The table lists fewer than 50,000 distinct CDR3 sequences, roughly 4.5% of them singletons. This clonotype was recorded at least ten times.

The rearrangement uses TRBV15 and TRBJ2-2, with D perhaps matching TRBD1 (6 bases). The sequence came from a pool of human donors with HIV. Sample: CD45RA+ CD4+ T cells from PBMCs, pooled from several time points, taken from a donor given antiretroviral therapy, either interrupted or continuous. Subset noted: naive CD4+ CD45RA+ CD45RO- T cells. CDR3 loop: CATSRHRVTGELFF. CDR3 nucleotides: TGTGCCACCAGCCGTCACAGGGTCACCGGGGAGCTGTTTTTT.